This T cell receptor beta chain was retrieved from a study of tumor and adjacent non-tumor tissue in lung cancer. Study-wide background: Histology: 12 adenocarcinoma, a couple of squamous cell carcinoma, 1 small cell lung cancer. Aged about 31 to 80 years, patients included 10 men and 4 to 6 women with stage I to III disease. Study-wide findings and caveats: Compared with tumor, normal lung showed significantly lower TCR diversity.

With respect to this clonotype: The target antigen is unknown. In this CDR3 the conserved last residue, phenylalanine or tryptophan, is missing, so a read error is likely.

TCRbeta libraries were built with three rounds of nested PCR, modified from ARM-PCR. TCRdb re-called the multiplex PCR reads through MiXCR, storing one row per CDR3 protein. The table has 69,000 or so distinct CDR3 sequences, less than 80% seen once. RNA was extracted from bulk tissue without any cell sorting. Germline lookup yields CDR1 GTSNPN and CDR2 SVGIG (reference sequence). After removal of 2 bases from V and 12 bases from J, the junction contained 16 bases not matched to a gene. CDR3 size: 15 residues. The receptor was isolated from a man in his fifties or sixties with non-small cell lung cancer. The chain links TRBV30 to TRBJ2-1; 7 bases match TRBD2. The sequencing input was lung tumor tissue. CDR3 in amino acids: CAWSPSMASGARQFL. CDR3 sequence (DNA): TGTGCCTGGAGTCCCTCGATGGCTAGCGGTGCGAGGCAGTTCTTA.